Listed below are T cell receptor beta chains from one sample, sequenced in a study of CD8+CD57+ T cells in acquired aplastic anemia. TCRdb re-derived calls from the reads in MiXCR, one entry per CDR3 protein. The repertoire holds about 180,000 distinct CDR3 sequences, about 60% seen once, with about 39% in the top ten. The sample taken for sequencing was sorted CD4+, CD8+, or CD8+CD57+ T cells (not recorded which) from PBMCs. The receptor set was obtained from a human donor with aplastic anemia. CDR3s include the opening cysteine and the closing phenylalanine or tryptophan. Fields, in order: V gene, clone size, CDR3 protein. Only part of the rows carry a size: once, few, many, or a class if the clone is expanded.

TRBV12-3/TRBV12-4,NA,CASRLTRTTETQYF
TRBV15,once,CATSRDQGARDGYTF
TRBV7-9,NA,CASSLEWRQGSPLHF
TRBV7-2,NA,CASSSKWGLPQETQYF
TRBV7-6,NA,CASSHWGEAFF
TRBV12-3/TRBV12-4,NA,CASSLGAGTYEQYF
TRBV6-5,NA,CASSGSGSWYNEQYF
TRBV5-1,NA,CASRPSGTANEKLFF
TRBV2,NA,CASSITGTELATNEKLFF
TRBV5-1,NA,CASSLSGSPGYNEQFF
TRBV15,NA,CATSRASGGGQPQHF
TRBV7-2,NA,CASTWGTGKADTQYF
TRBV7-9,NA,CASSVVGTHSGNTIYF
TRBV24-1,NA,CATSSELAGGYDGELFF
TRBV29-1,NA,CSVGTGTDTQYF
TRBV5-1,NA,CASSTDRPASYGYTF
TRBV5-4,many,CASSFFRDGYGYTF
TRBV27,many,CASSLWGQGQNYGYTF
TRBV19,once,CASSIVGSTGELFF
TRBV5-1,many,CASSLGATEAFF
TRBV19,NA,CASNEGREQYF
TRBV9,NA,CASSVGGDGELFF
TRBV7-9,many,CASSSWLHSYEQYF
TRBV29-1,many,CSVEREGSYNEQFF
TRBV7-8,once,CASSLDGQGREQYF
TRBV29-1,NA,CSAWTSNYGYTF
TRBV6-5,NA,CATSDLRYEQYF
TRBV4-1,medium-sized,CASSFGSGGAETQYF
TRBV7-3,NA,CASGLTGTSQLNEQFF
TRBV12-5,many,CASGGQLHSNQPQHF
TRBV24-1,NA,CASSVTGGNYGYTF
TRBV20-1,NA,CSASSPLGRTNYGYTF
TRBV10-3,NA,CAISESPGGYGNTIYF